Sequencing of this T cell receptor (beta chain) was carried out in a study of cytomegalovirus exposure and HLA in healthy donors. Use of 60 Vbeta and 13 Jbeta primers characterized the PCR. Assay: immunoSEQ multiplex PCR; the TCRdb copy retains only in-frame clones and omits some. The table records fewer than 200,000 clones, about 85% of them present only once. Trimming at V came to 4 bases and at J to 4 bases, leaving 12 bases not matched to a gene. Germline V gene data show CDR1 as SGHDN and CDR2 as FVKESK. This CDR3 comprises 17 residues. Notes on the study in general: Immune exposure information available was restricted to CMV serostatus. As was reported, the HLA-A and HLA-B alleles of most subjects were accurately predicted from TCR beta sequences. For most TCR sequences rarity was the rule, although some public TCRs occurred in many donors. Through in vitro validation, three CMV-associated chains were shown to be specific for CMV antigens.

Points on this clone: Its specificity is unknown.

What was sequenced was PBMCs. The sequence came from a man aged 30 to 45 in good health and CMV-seropositive. The rearrangement links TRBV14 to TRBJ1-2; 10 nucleotides align to TRBD1. For the CDR3, the DNA is TGTGCCAGCAGCCCCCGGGACAGGGGCCTGGAGAGCTATGGCTACACCTTC. This gives the protein CASSPRDRGLESYGYTF.